Shown below are 7 T cell receptor beta chains from a single sample sequenced in a study of T cells expressing NK-cell markers (dated by TCRdb to about 2020). Receptor libraries were prepared by 5' RACE. The run used an Illumina HiSeq 2000. TCRdb reprocessed the reads, so every CDR3 protein sequence counts as one entry and DNA is not shown. The sample table records fewer than 550,000 distinct CDR3 sequences. The leading ten clones occupy 1.4% of the sample. The specimen sequenced was blood T cells: a sorted CD56 or NKG2C T cell subset, CD4+ or CD8+ T cells, or bulk PBMC T cells (not recorded which). Receptor source: a woman aged 50 to 60 in good health. Donor details come from another sample of the same person, matched by shared clones.

The rearrangement uses TRBV20-1 and TRBJ1-1. This CDR3 is built from 12 residues. CDR1 is DFQATT and CDR2 is SNEGSKA in the germline V gene (reference sequence). CDR3 residues: CSASGSPHWSFF.

This rearrangement joins TRBV25-1 to TRBJ1-4; TCRdb's D call of TRBD1 is untestable without DNA. The length of the CDR3 is 15 residues. The germline V gene has CDR1 MGHDK and CDR2 SYGVNS. The CDR3 sequence is CASSDGQGRGEKLFF.

The chain has TRBV5-1 and TRBJ1-2. The germline V gene encodes CDR1 SGHRS and CDR2 YFSETQ. The CDR3 has 15 residues. CDR3 protein: CASSINGLSGYGYTF.

This chain links TRBV9 with TRBJ2-2; TCRdb's D call, TRBD2, is unchecked because there is no DNA. Germline V CDR1 and CDR2: SGDLS, YYNGEE. This CDR3 is 18 amino acids long. CDR3 residues: CASSVGSSGSSGTGELFF.

The chain carries TRBV12-3 or TRBV12-4 and TRBJ2-3; TCRdb indicates TRBD1, and absent DNA this call remains unverified. This CDR3 is 13 amino acids long. The CDR3 region is CASSRDPGGTQYF.

The chain uses TRBV5-5 and TRBJ2-5. CDR1 is SGHKS, CDR2 YYEKEE, per germline (reference sequence). The CDR3 loop spans 13 amino acids. This chain's CDR3 is CASSLAVGVAQYF.

Here the CDR3 reads CASSEVNTGELFF. The chain recombines TRBV2 with TRBJ2-2. Looked up from germline, CDR1 is SNHLY and CDR2 is FYNNEI. The CDR3 has 13 residues. The variable domain in full, completed from reference TRBV2 and TRBJ2-2, reads EPEVTQTPSHQVTQMGQEVILRCVPISNHLYFYWYRQILGQKVEFLVSFYNNEISEKSEIFDDQFSVERPDGSNFTLKIRSTKLEDSAMYFCASSEVNTGELFFGEGSRLTVL.